A selection of T cell receptor beta chains follows, all from one sample in a study of vaccination and CD4 T cells after COVID-19. TCRdb independently ran MiXCR on the PCR reads; one entry per CDR3 protein. The table has approximately 20,000 distinct CDR3 sequences, around 62% seen once. Here the sequenced sample was CD4+ T cells from blood, taken before SARS-CoV-2 vaccination. The receptors shown here come from a human donor who had recovered from COVID-19. CDR3s leave out the opening cysteine and the closing phenylalanine or tryptophan.

J gene	V gene	CDR3 protein
TRBJ2-2	TRBV7-7	ASSLDRGDTGELF
TRBJ1-1	TRBV23-1	ASSQFAGQDTEAF
TRBJ1-2	TRBV7-9	ASSLGQSPNYGYT
TRBJ1-6	TRBV27	ASRSGQGVSPLH
TRBJ2-3	TRBV7-3	ASSFSGGSDTQY
TRBJ2-1	TRBV7-2	ASSYSQAGRYNEQF
TRBJ2-2	TRBV19	APWGQIYTGELF
TRBJ2-5	TRBV7-2	ASSLGLAGGGETQY
TRBJ1-1	TRBV21-1	ASSKYYRGQNIEAF
TRBJ2-5	TRBV28	ASSDLVGGTQY
TRBJ1-5	TRBV15	ATSSKGEYQPQH
TRBJ1-6	TRBV20-1	SATPPTGDNSPLH
TRBJ2-7	TRBV30	AWNADSSYEQY
TRBJ1-1	TRBV7-9	ASSLGSKSTEAF
TRBJ2-7	TRBV7-9	ASSFTGGLYEQY
TRBJ2-4	TRBV20-1	SATTVGMAKNIQY
TRBJ1-2	TRBV27	ASRPGQGGDGYT
TRBJ1-1	TRBV15	ATSRGASANTEAF
TRBJ2-3	TRBV7-9	ASSPRTSWDLTDTQY
TRBJ2-7	TRBV7-2	ASSLASAGSYEQY
TRBJ2-3	TRBV6-5	ASSSPSPRPSTDTQY
TRBJ2-2	TRBV6-1	ASSSGGSGRRPGELF
TRBJ2-1	TRBV19	ASSMTRSSYNEQF
TRBJ2-7	TRBV5-4	ASSARSSGEGYEQY
TRBJ1-5	TRBV6-1	ASSEGAGGGQPQH
TRBJ2-7	TRBV4-1	ASSHPGPTYEQY
TRBJ1-4	TRBV7-8	ASSVDRVRNNEKLF
TRBJ2-7	TRBV6-2/TRBV6-3	ASSHPIPRLAETYEQY
TRBJ1-4	TRBV10-2	ASSDFGQGNEKLF
TRBJ2-6	TRBV15	ATSISGADGANVLT
TRBJ1-1	TRBV5-1	ASSVLQGNTEAF
TRBJ2-7	TRBV7-9	ASSSLQGYEQY
TRBJ2-3	TRBV27	ASSSRPPTSVPPDTQY
TRBJ2-7	TRBV24-1	ATSDSGLAGVYEQY
TRBJ1-6	TRBV25-1	ASSEGTGGFNSPLH
TRBJ2-3	TRBV4-1	ASSQGDWLPRTDTQY
TRBJ2-7	TRBV28	ASSFASGTYEQY
TRBJ2-5	TRBV11-1	ASSLLQGQGETQY
TRBJ1-5	TRBV7-2	ASITPWGTGSQPQH
TRBJ2-3	TRBV20-1	SARETWRGSTDTQY
TRBJ2-3	TRBV19	ASKTGDTDDTQY
TRBJ1-6	TRBV10-3	AISVTEEGSPLH
TRBJ1-5	TRBV5-4	ASSLGGAQPQH
TRBJ1-1	TRBV2	ASRPGTTGDTEAF
TRBJ1-5	TRBV20-1	SARGAGIGFSNQPQH
TRBJ1-5	TRBV7-9	ASSLAGDTGSPQH
TRBJ2-3	TRBV20-1	SAEASGETTDTQY
TRBJ2-3	TRBV7-2	ASSPWGQSPHPFTDTQY
TRBJ2-3	TRBV7-3	ANPLAGADTQY
TRBJ1-2	TRBV6-1	ASSTTGSGGYT
TRBJ1-5	TRBV7-2	ASSFVGRAGNQPQH
TRBJ1-6	TRBV7-3	ASSLSDKNNSPLH